Listed below are T cell receptor beta chains from one sample, sequenced in a study of lymphopenia after photon versus proton radiotherapy. Some clones are missing from TCRdb's copy, which holds only in-frame ones; the method was immunoSEQ multiplex PCR. The table includes 50,000 to 60,000 clones, 92% detected once. The sequenced sample was peripheral blood, obtained from a patient treated with photon-based radiotherapy. The source of these receptors is a woman between 35 and 50 years old with cholangiocarcinoma. The CDR3 runs from the conserved cysteine through the conserved F or W. The D gene is left open where the match is weak. Expanded clones get a size class; other rows say once, few or many, or leave the size out.

cdr3_aa cdr3_nt j_call clone_size d_call v_call
CASSPPGQNYEQYF TGTGCCAGCTCACCTCCGGGACAGAACTACGAGCAGTACTTC TRBJ2-7 NA TRBD1 TRBV18
CASRSGGNRSGIQYF TGTGCCAGCAGGTCTGGTGGTAATAGATCGGGTATACAGTACTTC TRBJ2-5 NA NA TRBV6-1
CASLGDNEQFF TGTGCCAGCTTAGGGGACAATGAGCAGTTCTTC TRBJ2-1 NA NA TRBV2
CASVLSNTEAFF TGTGCCAGCGTATTAAGCAACACTGAAGCTTTCTTT TRBJ1-1 NA NA TRBV2
CASSATSGRNEQYF TGTGCCAGCAGTGCTACTAGCGGGAGAAACGAGCAGTACTTC TRBJ2-7 NA TRBD2 TRBV2
CASTIQGGNSPLHF TGTGCCAGCACCATACAGGGAGGGAATTCACCCCTCCACTTT TRBJ1-6 NA NA TRBV5-4
CASSLRQGASNQPQHF TGTGCCAGCAGCTTACGACAGGGGGCGAGCAATCAGCCCCAGCATTTT TRBJ1-5 NA TRBD1 TRBV5-8
CASDGNRGSGNTIYF TGTGCCTCGGACGGGAACAGGGGTTCTGGAAACACCATATATTTT TRBJ1-3 NA TRBD1 TRBV30
CASSLVGLPYNEQFF TGTGCCAGCAGCTTAGTAGGACTCCCCTACAATGAGCAGTTCTTC TRBJ2-1 NA NA TRBV11-2
CASSSRGWGAFF TGTGCCAGCAGCTCCCGAGGTTGGGGAGCTTTCTTT TRBJ1-1 NA NA TRBV7-9
CASSVASGGVVADTQYF TGTGCCAGCAGTGTGGCTAGCGGGGGGGTGGTCGCAGATACGCAGTATTTT TRBJ2-3 NA TRBD2 TRBV2
CAWSGSRLYGYTF TGTGCCTGGAGTGGCTCGAGGCTCTATGGCTACACCTTC TRBJ1-2 NA NA TRBV30
CASSRYSKDGYTF TGTGCCAGCAGCCGCTACTCCAAGGATGGCTACACCTTC TRBJ1-2 NA NA TRBV6-5
CASATGSSGNTIYF TGTGCCAGCGCTACGGGATCCTCTGGAAACACCATATATTTT TRBJ1-3 once NA TRBV7-6
CASKRPEDEQFF TGTGCCAGCAAGCGGCCTGAGGATGAGCAGTTCTTC TRBJ2-1 NA NA TRBV2
CASSLDGRDFEQYF TGCGCCAGCAGCTTGGACGGTCGGGATTTCGAGCAGTACTTC TRBJ2-7 NA NA TRBV5-1
CASSPGTRFTGELFF TGTGCCAGCAGCCCCGGGACCAGGTTTACCGGGGAGCTGTTTTTT TRBJ2-2 NA NA TRBV14
CASRPSSGQSSYEQYF TGCGCCAGCAGGCCCTCTAGCGGCCAGAGCTCCTACGAGCAGTACTTC TRBJ2-7 NA TRBD2 TRBV5-1
CASSSRDRGHQPQHF TGTGCCAGTAGCAGCCGGGACAGGGGCCATCAGCCCCAGCATTTT TRBJ1-5 few TRBD1 TRBV19
CASSLGNEQFF TGTGCCAGCAGCTTGGGTAATGAGCAGTTCTTC TRBJ2-1 NA NA TRBV7-2
CSARQGLDTQYF TGCAGCGCCCGACAGGGGCTAGATACGCAGTATTTT TRBJ2-3 few TRBD1 TRBV29-1
CASSLGGDPHNEQFF TGTGCCAGCAGCTTAGGCGGGGACCCCCACAATGAGCAGTTCTTC TRBJ2-1 NA NA TRBV7-3
CASSVQGLPYEQYF TGTGCCAGCTCGGTGCAGGGGTTGCCCTACGAGCAGTACTTC TRBJ2-7 NA NA TRBV18
CASSLSYTGELFF TGTGCCAGCAGTTTGAGTTACACCGGGGAGCTGTTTTTT TRBJ2-2 NA NA TRBV27
CASRVGYEQYF TGCGCCAGCAGAGTAGGCTACGAGCAGTACTTC TRBJ2-7 NA NA TRBV10-2
CASRSLDREASGYTF TGTGCCAGCAGATCCCTAGACAGGGAGGCAAGTGGCTACACCTTC TRBJ1-2 once TRBD1 TRBV27
CASSQGKSSYNEQFF TGTGCCAGCAGTCAAGGGAAGAGCTCCTACAATGAGCAGTTCTTC TRBJ2-1 NA NA TRBV27
CASSLDRASVGAFF TGTGCCAGCAGCTTGGACAGGGCCTCCGTGGGTGCTTTCTTT TRBJ1-1 NA NA TRBV5-4
CASSLTGSYEQYF TGTGCCAGCAGTCTGACAGGATCCTACGAGCAGTACTTC TRBJ2-7 NA NA TRBV6-1
CASSQDPSVAGYTF TGCGCCAGCAGCCAAGATCCCTCAGTGGCCGGCTACACCTTC TRBJ1-2 NA NA TRBV4-1
CASSWRRTPGNEQFF TGTGCCAGCAGCTGGCGACGGACTCCGGGGAATGAGCAGTTCTTC TRBJ2-1 NA NA TRBV9
CASSLEGRARADTQYF TGCGCCAGCAGCTTGGAGGGGCGGGCGAGGGCAGATACGCAGTATTTT TRBJ2-3 NA NA TRBV5-1
CASRGRVGVGSTDTQYF TGTGCCAGTAGAGGCAGGGTTGGGGTGGGGAGCACAGATACGCAGTATTTT TRBJ2-3 NA NA TRBV19
CASSLDQAPRTYGYTF TGCGCCAGCAGCTTGGATCAGGCCCCAAGAACCTATGGCTACACCTTC TRBJ1-2 NA NA TRBV5-1
CASSPQGAGGQPQHF TGTGCCAGCTCACCACAGGGGGCCGGAGGGCAGCCCCAGCATTTT TRBJ1-5 NA TRBD1 TRBV18
CAISEETGVRSPLHF TGTGCCATCAGTGAGGAGACAGGGGTACGGTCACCCCTCCACTTT TRBJ1-6 NA TRBD1 TRBV10-3
CASIPGPVGYGYTF TGTGCCAGCATCCCCGGGCCGGTGGGATATGGCTACACCTTC TRBJ1-2 NA NA TRBV7-2
CASSITQDGNYGYTF TGTGCCAGTAGTATTACTCAAGACGGTAACTATGGCTACACCTTC TRBJ1-2 once NA TRBV19
CASSGLAGGNEQFF TGTGCCAGTAGTGGACTAGCGGGAGGTAATGAGCAGTTCTTC TRBJ2-1 once TRBD2 TRBV19
CASRKGGFGNQPQHF TGTGCCAGCAGGAAAGGGGGCTTCGGCAATCAGCCCCAGCATTTT TRBJ1-5 NA TRBD1 TRBV5-8
CASSVGAGGVDTQYF TGTGCCAGCAGCGTGGGAGCGGGAGGGGTAGATACGCAGTATTTT TRBJ2-3 NA TRBD2 TRBV9
CASSQDWGGKEKLFF TGTGCCAGCAGCCAAGATTGGGGGGGGAAGGAAAAACTGTTTTTT TRBJ1-4 NA NA TRBV4-2
CASSLLQGAGSPLHF TGTGCCAGCAGTTTATTACAGGGGGCTGGGTCACCCCTCCACTTT TRBJ1-6 NA TRBD1 TRBV28
CASSLRAGSGANVLTF TGTGCCAGCAGCTTACGGGCGGGCTCTGGGGCCAACGTCCTGACTTTC TRBJ2-6 NA NA TRBV7-2
CASSQDISGSSYNEQFF TGTGCCAGCAGCCAAGATATAAGCGGGAGCTCCTACAATGAGCAGTTCTTC TRBJ2-1 NA TRBD2 TRBV4-2
CASKEVASGRAGDEQFF TGTGCCAGCAAGGAGGTGGCTAGCGGGAGGGCGGGGGATGAGCAGTTCTTC TRBJ2-1 once TRBD2 TRBV27
CASSEGGRGYTF TGTGCCAGCAGTGAAGGGGGCCGGGGCTACACCTTC TRBJ1-2 NA NA TRBV2
CASSLSIRNSGRNTGELFF TGTGCCAGCAGCTTATCAATCAGGAATAGCGGGAGGAACACCGGGGAGCTGTTTTTT TRBJ2-2 NA TRBD2 TRBV7-2
CASSLGGRNTIYF TGTGCCAGCAGCTTGGGCGGTAGAAACACCATATATTTT TRBJ1-3 few NA TRBV7-9
CASSWDRGIEQYF TGTGCCAGCAGTTGGGACAGGGGTATCGAGCAGTACTTC TRBJ2-7 once TRBD1 TRBV27
CASSLWGGPREQYF TGTGCCAGCAGCTTGTGGGGGGGGCCGAGGGAGCAGTACTTC TRBJ2-7 NA NA TRBV5-4
CASSLEGGAQTSEQFF TGTGCCAGCAGCCTCGAAGGGGGGGCGCAGACGAGTGAGCAGTTCTTC TRBJ2-1 NA NA TRBV11-2
CASSSKDRNTEAFF TGCGCCAGCAGCTCGAAAGACAGGAACACTGAAGCTTTCTTT TRBJ1-1 NA NA TRBV5-1